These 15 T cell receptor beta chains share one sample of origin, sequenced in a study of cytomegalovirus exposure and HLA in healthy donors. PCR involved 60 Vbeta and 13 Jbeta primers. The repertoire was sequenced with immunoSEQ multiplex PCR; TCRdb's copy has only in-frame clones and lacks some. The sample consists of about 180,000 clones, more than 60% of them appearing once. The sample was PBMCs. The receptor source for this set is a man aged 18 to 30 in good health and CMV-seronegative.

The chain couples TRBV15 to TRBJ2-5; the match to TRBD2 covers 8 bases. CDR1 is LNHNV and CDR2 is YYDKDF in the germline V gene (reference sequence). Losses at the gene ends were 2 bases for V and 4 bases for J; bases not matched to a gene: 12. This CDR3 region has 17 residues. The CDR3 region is CATSRPSGLAKIETQYF. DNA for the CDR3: TGTGCCACCAGCAGACCTTCCGGACTAGCCAAAATAGAGACCCAGTACTTC.

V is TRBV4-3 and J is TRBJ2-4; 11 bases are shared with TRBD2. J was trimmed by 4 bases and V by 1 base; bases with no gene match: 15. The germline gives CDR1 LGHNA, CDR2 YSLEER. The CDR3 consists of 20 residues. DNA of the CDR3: TGCGCCAGCAGCCAAGGACCCACTAGCGGGGGTTCAACTACGAAAAACATTCAGTACTTC. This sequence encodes CASSQGPTSGGSTTKNIQYF.

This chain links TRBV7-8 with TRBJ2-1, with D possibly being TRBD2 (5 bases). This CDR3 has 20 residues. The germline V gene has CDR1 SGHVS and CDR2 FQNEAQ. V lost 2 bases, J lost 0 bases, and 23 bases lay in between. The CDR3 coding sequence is TGTGCCAGCAGCTTATTATTACGAGGGAGTCCCCCTAACTCCTACAATGAGCAGTTCTTC. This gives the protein CASSLLLRGSPPNSYNEQFF.

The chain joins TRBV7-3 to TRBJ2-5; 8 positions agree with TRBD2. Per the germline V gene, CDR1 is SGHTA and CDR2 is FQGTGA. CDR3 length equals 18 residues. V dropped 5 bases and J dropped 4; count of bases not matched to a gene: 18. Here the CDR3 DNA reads TGTGCCAGCAGCCCACAACCCGGGGCGGGGGGCCGGTTAGAGACCCAGTACTTC. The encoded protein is CASSPQPGAGGRLETQYF.

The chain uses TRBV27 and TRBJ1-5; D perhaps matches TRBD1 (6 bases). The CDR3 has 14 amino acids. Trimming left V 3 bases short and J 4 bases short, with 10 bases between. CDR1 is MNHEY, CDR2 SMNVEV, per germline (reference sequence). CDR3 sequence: CASSLMGANQPQHF. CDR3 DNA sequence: TGTGCCAGCAGTTTGATGGGGGCAAATCAGCCCCAGCATTTT.

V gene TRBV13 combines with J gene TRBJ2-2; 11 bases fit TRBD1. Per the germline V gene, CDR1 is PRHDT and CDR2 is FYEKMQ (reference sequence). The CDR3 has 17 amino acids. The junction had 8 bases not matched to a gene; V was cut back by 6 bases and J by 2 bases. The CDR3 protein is CASRWTGGFSNTGELFF. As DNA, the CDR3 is TGTGCCAGCAGATGGACAGGGGGCTTTTCCAACACCGGGGAGCTGTTTTTT.

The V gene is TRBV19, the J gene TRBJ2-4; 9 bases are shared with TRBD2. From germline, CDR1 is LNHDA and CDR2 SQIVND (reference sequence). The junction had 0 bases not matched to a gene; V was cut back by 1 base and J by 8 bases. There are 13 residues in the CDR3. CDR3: CASSIGLADIQYF. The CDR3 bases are TGTGCCAGTAGTATAGGACTAGCGGACATTCAGTACTTC.

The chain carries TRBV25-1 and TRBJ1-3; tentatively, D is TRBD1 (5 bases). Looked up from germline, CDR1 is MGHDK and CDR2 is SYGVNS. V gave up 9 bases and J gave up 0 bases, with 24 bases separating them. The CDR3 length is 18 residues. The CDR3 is CARGRGPDIHTSGNTIYF. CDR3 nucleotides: TGTGCCAGGGGGCGTGGCCCCGACATCCATACCTCTGGAAACACCATATATTTT.

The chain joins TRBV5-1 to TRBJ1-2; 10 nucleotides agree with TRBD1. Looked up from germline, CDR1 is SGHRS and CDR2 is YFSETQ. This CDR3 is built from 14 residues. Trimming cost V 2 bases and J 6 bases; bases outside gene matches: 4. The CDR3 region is CASSLRQGAHGYTF. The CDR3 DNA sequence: TGCGCCAGCAGCTTACGACAGGGGGCGCATGGCTACACCTTC.

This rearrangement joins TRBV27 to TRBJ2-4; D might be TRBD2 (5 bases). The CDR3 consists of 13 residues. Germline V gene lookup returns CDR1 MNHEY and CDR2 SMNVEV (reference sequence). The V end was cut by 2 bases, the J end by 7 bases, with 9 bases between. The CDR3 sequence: CASSLHRGNIQYF. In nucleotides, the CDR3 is TGTGCCAGCAGTTTACATAGAGGGAACATTCAGTACTTC.

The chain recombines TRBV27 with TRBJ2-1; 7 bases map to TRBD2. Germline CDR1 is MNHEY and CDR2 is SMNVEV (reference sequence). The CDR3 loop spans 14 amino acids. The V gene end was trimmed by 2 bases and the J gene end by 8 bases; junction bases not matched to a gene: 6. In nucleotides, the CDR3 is TGTGCCAGCAGTTTAGGGGGGAGGGGCTATGAGCAGTTCTTC. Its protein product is CASSLGGRGYEQFF.

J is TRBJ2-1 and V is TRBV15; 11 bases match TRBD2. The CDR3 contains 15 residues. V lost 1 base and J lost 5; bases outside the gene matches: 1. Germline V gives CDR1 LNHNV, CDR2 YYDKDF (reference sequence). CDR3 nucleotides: TGTGCCACCAGCAGAGGACTAGCGGGGAACAATGAGCAGTTCTTC. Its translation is CATSRGLAGNNEQFF.

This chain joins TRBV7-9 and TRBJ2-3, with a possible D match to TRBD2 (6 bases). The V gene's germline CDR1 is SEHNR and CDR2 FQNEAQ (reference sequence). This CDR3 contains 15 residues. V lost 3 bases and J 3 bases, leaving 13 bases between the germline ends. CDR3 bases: TGTGCCAGCAGCTTCTCAGGACTAACTACAGATACGCAGTATTTT. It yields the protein CASSFSGLTTDTQYF.

The CDR3 sequence: CASSQEISHNEQFF. CDR3 nucleotides: TGTGCCAGCTCGCAGGAAATCAGCCACAATGAGCAGTTCTTC. The gene calls are TRBV18 and TRBJ2-1; D unresolved. Germline assignment: CDR1 KGHSH and CDR2 LQKENI. The CDR3 contains 14 residues. Trimming cost V 6 bases and J 5 bases, with 14 bases left between them.

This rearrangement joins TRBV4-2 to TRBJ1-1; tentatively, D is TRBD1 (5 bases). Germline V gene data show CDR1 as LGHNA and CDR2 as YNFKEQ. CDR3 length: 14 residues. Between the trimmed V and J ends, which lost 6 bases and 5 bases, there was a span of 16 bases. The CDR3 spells CASRRTGGWTEAFF. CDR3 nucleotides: TGTGCCAGCAGACGAACCGGGGGGTGGACTGAAGCTTTCTTT.